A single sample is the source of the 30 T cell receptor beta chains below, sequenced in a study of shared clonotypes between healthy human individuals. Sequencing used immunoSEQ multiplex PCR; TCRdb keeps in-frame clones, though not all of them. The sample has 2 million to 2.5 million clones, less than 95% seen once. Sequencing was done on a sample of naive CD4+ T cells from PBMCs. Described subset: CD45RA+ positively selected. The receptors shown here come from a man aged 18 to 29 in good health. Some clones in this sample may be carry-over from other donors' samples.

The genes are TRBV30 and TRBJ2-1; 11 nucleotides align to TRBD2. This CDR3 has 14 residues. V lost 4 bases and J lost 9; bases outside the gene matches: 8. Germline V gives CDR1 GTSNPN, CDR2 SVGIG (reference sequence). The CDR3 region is CAWNIAGGQGEQFF. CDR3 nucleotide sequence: TGTGCCTGGAATATAGCGGGAGGGCAGGGTGAGCAGTTCTTC.

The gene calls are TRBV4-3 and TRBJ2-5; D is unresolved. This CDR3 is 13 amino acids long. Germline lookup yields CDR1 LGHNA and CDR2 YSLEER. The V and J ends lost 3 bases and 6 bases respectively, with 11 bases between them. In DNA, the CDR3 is TGCGCCAGCAGCCACCCTACTTCAAAGACCCAGTACTTC. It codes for CASSHPTSKTQYF.

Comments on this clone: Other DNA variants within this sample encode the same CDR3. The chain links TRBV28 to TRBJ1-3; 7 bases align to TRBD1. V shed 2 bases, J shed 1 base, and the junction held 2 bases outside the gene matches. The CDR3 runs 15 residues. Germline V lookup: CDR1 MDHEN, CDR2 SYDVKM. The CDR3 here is CASSLPGGSGNTIYF. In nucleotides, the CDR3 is TGTGCCAGCAGTTTACCAGGGGGATCTGGAAACACCATATATTTT.

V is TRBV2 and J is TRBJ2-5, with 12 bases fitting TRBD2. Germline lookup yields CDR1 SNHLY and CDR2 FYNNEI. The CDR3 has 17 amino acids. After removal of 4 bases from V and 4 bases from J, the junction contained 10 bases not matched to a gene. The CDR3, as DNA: TGTGCCAGCAGTGTAGGGACTAGCGGGCCAGAGGGAGAGACCCAGTACTTC. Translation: CASSVGTSGPEGETQYF.

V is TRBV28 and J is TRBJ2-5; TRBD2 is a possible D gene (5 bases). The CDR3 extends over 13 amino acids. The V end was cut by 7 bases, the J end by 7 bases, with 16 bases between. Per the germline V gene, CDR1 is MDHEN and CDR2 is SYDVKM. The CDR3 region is CASTPPGTGTQYF. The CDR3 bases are TGTGCCAGCACCCCCCCGGGAACGGGGACCCAGTACTTC.

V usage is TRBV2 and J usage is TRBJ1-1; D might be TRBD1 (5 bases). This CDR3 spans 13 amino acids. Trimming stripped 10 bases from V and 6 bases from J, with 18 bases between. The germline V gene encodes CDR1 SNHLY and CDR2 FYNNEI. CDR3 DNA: TGTGCCAACAGCGTGGAACAGGCGGCTGAAGCTTTCTTT. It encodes CANSVEQAAEAFF.

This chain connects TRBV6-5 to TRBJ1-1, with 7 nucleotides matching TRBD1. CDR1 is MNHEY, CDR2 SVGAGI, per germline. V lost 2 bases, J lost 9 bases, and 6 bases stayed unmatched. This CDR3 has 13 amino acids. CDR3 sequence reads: CASSYRTGTKAFF. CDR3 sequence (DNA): TGTGCCAGCAGTTACCGGACAGGAACTAAAGCTTTCTTT.

Here the CDR3 reads CASSDPGQQYF. The DNA for the CDR3 is TGTGCCAGCAGCGATCCTGGCCAGCAGTACTTC. The V gene is TRBV28, the J gene TRBJ2-7; D unclear. Germline V CDR1 and CDR2: MDHEN, SYDVKM. This CDR3 comprises 11 residues. Between the trimmed V and J ends, which lost 6 bases and 8 bases, there was a span of 11 bases.

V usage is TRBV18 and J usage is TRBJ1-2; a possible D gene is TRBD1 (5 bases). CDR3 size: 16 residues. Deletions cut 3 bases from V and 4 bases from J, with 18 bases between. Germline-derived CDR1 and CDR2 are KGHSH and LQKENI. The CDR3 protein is CASSPRSEGMGYGYTF. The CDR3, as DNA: TGTGCCAGCTCACCGCGCTCGGAGGGGATGGGCTATGGCTACACCTTC.

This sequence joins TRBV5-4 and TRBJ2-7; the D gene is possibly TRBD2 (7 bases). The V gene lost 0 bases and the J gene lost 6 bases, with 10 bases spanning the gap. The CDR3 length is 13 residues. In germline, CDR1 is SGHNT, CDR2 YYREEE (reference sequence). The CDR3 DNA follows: TGTGCCAGCAGCTTGGCGGGGGGCCGCGAGCAGTACTTC. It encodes CASSLAGGREQYF. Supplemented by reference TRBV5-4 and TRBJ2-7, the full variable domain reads ETGVTQSPTHLIKTRGQQVTLRCSSQSGHNTVSWYQQALGQGPQFIFQYYREEENGRGNFPPRFSGLQFPNYSSELNVNALELDDSALYLCASSLAGGREQYFGPGTRLTVT.

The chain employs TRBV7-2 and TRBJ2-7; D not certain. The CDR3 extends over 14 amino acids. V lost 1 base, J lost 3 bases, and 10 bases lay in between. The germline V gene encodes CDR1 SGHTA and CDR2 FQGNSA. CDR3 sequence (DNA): TGTGCCAGCAGCTTAGATCGACGTAACTACGAGCAGTACTTC. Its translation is CASSLDRRNYEQYF.

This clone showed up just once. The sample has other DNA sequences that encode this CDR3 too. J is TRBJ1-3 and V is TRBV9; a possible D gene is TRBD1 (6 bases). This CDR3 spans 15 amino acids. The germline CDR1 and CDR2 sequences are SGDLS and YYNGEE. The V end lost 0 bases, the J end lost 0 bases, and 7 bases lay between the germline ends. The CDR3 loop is CASSVAGASGNTIYF. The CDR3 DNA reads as TGTGCCAGCAGCGTAGCAGGGGCCTCTGGAAACACCATATATTTT.

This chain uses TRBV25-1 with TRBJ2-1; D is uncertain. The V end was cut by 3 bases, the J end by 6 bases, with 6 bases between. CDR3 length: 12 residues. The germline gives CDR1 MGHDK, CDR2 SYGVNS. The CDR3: CASSDRINEQFF. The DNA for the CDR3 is TGTGCCAGCAGTGACCGGATCAATGAGCAGTTCTTC.

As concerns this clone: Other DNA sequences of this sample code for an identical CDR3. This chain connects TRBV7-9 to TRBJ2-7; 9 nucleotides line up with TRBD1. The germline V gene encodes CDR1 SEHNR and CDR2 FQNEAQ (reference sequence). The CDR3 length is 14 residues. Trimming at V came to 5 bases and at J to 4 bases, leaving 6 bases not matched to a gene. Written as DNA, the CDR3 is TGTGCCAGCAGCCCCCGGGACAGGGCATACGAGCAGTACTTC. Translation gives CASSPRDRAYEQYF.

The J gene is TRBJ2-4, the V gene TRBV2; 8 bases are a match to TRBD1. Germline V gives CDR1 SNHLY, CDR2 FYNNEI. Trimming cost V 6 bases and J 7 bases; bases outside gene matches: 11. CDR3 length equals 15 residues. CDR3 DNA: TGTGCCAGCAGGAGAGGACAGGGCCCAGTGAACATTCAGTACTTC. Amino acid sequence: CASRRGQGPVNIQYF.

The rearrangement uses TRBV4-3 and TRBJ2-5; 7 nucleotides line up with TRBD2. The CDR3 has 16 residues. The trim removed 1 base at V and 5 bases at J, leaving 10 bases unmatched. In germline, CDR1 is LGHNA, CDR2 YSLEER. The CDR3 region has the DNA TGCGCCAGCAGCCAAGCTGTGGCGGGAGTCGGGGAGACCCAGTACTTC. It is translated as CASSQAVAGVGETQYF.

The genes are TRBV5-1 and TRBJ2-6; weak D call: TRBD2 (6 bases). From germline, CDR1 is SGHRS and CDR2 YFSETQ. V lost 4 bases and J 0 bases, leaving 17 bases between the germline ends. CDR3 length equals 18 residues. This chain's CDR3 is CASSPGTLASSGANVLTF. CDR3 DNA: TGCGCCAGCAGCCCGGGGACTCTCGCAAGCTCTGGGGCCAACGTCCTGACTTTC.

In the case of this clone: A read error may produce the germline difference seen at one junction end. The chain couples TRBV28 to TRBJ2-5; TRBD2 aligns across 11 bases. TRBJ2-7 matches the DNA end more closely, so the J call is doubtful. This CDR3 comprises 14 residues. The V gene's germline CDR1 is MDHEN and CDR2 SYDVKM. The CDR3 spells CATKLAGVSFEQYF. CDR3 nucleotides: TGTGCCACCAAACTAGCGGGAGTTTCCTTCGAGCAGTACTTC.

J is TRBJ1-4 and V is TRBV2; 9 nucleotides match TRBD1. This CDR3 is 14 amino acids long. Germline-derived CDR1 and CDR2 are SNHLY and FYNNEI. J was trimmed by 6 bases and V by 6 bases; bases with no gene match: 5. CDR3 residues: CASRQQGADEKLFF. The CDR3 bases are TGTGCCAGCAGACAACAGGGGGCGGATGAAAAACTGTTTTTT.

The CDR3 DNA is TGTGCCAGCAGTGAGGTGAGAGCTGGGGCCAACGTCCTGACTTTC. Translated, it gives CASSEVRAGANVLTF. The chain has TRBV6-1 and TRBJ2-6; no definite D call. Germline values: CDR1 MNHNS, CDR2 SASEGT. The CDR3 length is 15 residues. With 3 bases removed from V and 2 bases from J, the gap between germline ends came to 8 bases.

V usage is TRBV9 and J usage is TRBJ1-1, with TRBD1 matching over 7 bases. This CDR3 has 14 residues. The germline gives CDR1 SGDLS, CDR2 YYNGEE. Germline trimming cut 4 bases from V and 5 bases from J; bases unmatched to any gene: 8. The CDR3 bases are TGTGCCAGCAGCCCCCTTACACAGGGGACTGAAGCTTTCTTT. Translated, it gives CASSPLTQGTEAFF. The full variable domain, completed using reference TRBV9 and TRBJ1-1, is DSGVTQTPKHLITATGQRVTLRCSPRSGDLSVYWYQQSLDQGLQFLIQYYNGEERAKGNILERFSAQQFPDLHSELNLSSLELGDSALYFCASSPLTQGTEAFFGQGTRLTVV.

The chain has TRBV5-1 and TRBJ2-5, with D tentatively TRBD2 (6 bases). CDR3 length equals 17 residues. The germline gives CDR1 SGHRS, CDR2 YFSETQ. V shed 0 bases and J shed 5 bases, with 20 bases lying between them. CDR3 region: CASSLGVAADQGETQYF. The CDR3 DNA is TGCGCCAGCAGCTTGGGGGTAGCGGCCGACCAAGGGGAGACCCAGTACTTC.

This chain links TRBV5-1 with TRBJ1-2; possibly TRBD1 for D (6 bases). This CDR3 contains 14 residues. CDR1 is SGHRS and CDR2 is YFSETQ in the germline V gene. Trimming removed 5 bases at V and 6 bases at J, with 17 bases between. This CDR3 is CASRTGTPDHGYTF. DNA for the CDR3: TGCGCCAGCAGAACTGGGACACCGGACCATGGCTACACCTTC. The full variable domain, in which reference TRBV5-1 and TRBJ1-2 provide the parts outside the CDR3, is KAGVTQTPRYLIKTRGQQVTLSCSPISGHRSVSWYQQTPGQGLQFLFEYFSETQRNKGNFPGRFSGRQFSNSRSEMNVSTLELGDSALYLCASRTGTPDHGYTFGSGTRLTVV.

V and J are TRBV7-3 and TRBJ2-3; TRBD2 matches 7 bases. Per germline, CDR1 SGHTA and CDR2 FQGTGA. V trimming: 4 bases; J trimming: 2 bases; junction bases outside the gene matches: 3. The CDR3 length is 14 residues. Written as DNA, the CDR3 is TGTGCCAGCAGCTCGAGCGGGAACACAGATACGCAGTATTTT. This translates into CASSSSGNTDTQYF.

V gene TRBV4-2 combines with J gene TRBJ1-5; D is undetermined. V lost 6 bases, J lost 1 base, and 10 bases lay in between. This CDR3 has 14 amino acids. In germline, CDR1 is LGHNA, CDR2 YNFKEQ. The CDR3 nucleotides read TGTGCCAGCAGACTAATTGGAAGCAATCAGCCCCAGCATTTT. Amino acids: CASRLIGSNQPQHF.

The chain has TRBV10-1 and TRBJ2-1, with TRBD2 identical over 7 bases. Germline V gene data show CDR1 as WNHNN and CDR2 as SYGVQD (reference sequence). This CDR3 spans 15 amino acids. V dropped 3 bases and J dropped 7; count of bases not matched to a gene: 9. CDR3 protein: CASSDPGLGGNEQFF. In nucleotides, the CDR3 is TGCGCCAGCAGTGATCCTGGACTAGGTGGGAATGAGCAGTTCTTC.

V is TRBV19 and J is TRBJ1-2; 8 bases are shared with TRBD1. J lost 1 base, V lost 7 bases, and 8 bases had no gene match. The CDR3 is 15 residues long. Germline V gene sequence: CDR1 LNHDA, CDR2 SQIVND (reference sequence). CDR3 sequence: CASTIGQGRNYGYTF. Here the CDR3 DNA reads TGTGCCAGTACCATTGGACAGGGCCGTAACTATGGCTACACCTTC. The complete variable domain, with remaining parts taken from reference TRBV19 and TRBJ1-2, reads DGGITQSPKYLFRKEGQNVTLSCEQNLNHDAMYWYRQDPGQGLRLIYYSQIVNDFQKGDIAEGYSVSREKKESFPLTVTSAQKNPTAFYLCASTIGQGRNYGYTFGSGTRLTVV.

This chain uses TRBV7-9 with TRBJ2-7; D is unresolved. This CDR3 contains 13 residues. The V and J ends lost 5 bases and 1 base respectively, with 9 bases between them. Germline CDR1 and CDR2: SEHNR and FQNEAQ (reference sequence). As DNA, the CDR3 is TGTGCCAGCAGCCCAGCCGCATCCTACGAGCAGTACTTC. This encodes CASSPAASYEQYF.

Here the CDR3 DNA reads TGTGCCAGCAGCTTAGATCAGATGGATACGCAGTATTTT. The encoded protein is CASSLDQMDTQYF. V usage is TRBV11-2 and J usage is TRBJ2-3, with D unresolved. CDR3 length: 13 residues. V was trimmed by 0 bases and J by 6 bases, leaving 7 bases between them. Germline V lookup: CDR1 SGHAT, CDR2 FQNNGV. The full variable domain, with the rest looked up from reference TRBV11-2 and TRBJ2-3, is EAGVAQSPRYKIIEKRQSVAFWCNPISGHATLYWYQQILGQGPKLLIQFQNNGVVDDSQLPKDRFSAERLKGVDSTLKIQPAKLEDSAVYLCASSLDQMDTQYFGPGTRLTVL.

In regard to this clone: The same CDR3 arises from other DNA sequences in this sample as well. The CDR3 loop reads CASSPTGVQETQYF. The DNA for the CDR3 is TGTGCCAGCTCACCGACAGGGGTCCAAGAGACCCAGTACTTC. The chain has TRBV18 and TRBJ2-5; 8 bases agree with TRBD1. Per the germline V gene, CDR1 is KGHSH and CDR2 is LQKENI. V lost 3 bases, J lost 1 base, and 1 base stayed unmatched. CDR3 size: 14 residues. Full variable domain (rest looked up from reference TRBV18 and TRBJ2-5): NAGVMQNPRHLVRRRGQEARLRCSPMKGHSHVYWYRQLPEEGLKFMVYLQKENIIDESGMPKERFSAEFPKEGPSILRIQQVVRGDSAAYFCASSPTGVQETQYFGPGTRLLVL.